Presented here are 14 T cell receptor beta chains from one specimen sequenced in a study of shared clonotypes between healthy human individuals. TCRdb's copy holds only in-frame clones and misses some; the assay was immunoSEQ multiplex PCR. The data show about 2.4 million clones, 93% seen once. Sequencing was carried out using naive CD4+ T cells from PBMCs. Sample subset: CD45RA+ positively selected. The receptors come from a man between 18 and 29 years old in good health. Some clones in this sample may be carry-over from other donors' samples.

As regards this clone: In the same sample, other DNA sequences code for this CDR3. The chain has TRBV7-3 and TRBJ2-7; D uncertain. Germline CDR1 reads SGHTA; CDR2 reads FQGTGA. The CDR3 covers 13 residues. V lost 3 bases, J lost 2 bases, and 8 bases lay in between. The CDR3 protein is CASSFGRAYEQYF. The CDR3, as DNA: TGTGCCAGCAGCTTCGGACGGGCCTACGAGCAGTACTTC.

V usage is TRBV6-1 and J usage is TRBJ2-7; 10 bases align to TRBD2. Germline CDR1 is MNHNS and CDR2 is SASEGT. Trimming at V came to 1 base and at J to 6 bases, leaving 6 bases not matched to a gene. This CDR3 is built from 15 residues. In DNA, the CDR3 is TGTGCCAGCAGTGAAGGGCCTAGCGGGAGTATCGAGCAGTACTTC. Its translation is CASSEGPSGSIEQYF.

This chain joins TRBV20-1 and TRBJ1-2; TRBD1 is a possible D gene (6 bases). The CDR3 covers 10 residues. CDR1 is DFQATT and CDR2 is SNEGSKA in the germline V gene (reference sequence). The V gene lost 5 bases and the J gene lost 11 bases, with 12 bases spanning the gap. CDR3: CSAEKGVYTF. The CDR3 DNA sequence: TGCAGTGCTGAGAAGGGGGTGTACACCTTC.

The chain uses TRBV4-3 and TRBJ2-2, with 11 positions matching TRBD1. Trimming cost V 4 bases and J 4 bases; bases outside gene matches: 5. The germline V gene encodes CDR1 LGHNA and CDR2 YSLEER. CDR3 length: 16 amino acids. In DNA, the CDR3 is TGCGCCAGCAGCCGCTCCGGGACAGGGGGCACCGGGGAGCTGTTTTTT. Amino acids: CASSRSGTGGTGELFF.

The chain uses TRBV2 and TRBJ2-2, with D unresolved. CDR3 length equals 13 residues. Germline CDR1 SNHLY, CDR2 FYNNEI. Trimming cost V 4 bases and J 1 base, with 4 bases left between them. The CDR3 sequence is CASSAENTGELFF. The DNA of the CDR3 is TGTGCCAGCAGTGCGGAGAACACCGGGGAGCTGTTTTTT. Full variable domain (outside the CDR3, taken from reference TRBV2 and TRBJ2-2): EPEVTQTPSHQVTQMGQEVILRCVPISNHLYFYWYRQILGQKVEFLVSFYNNEISEKSEIFDDQFSVERPDGSNFTLKIRSTKLEDSAMYFCASSAENTGELFFGEGSRLTVL.

This clone was counted a single time. This CDR3 is also generated by other DNA sequences in the sample. The V gene is TRBV7-3, the J gene TRBJ2-2; 9 nucleotides match TRBD2. The V and J ends lost 5 bases and 1 base, in that order; junction bases with no gene match: 5. The CDR3 is 16 residues long. The germline V gene encodes CDR1 SGHTA and CDR2 FQGTGA. The CDR3 is CASSPRLAENTGELFF. The CDR3 DNA sequence: TGTGCCAGCAGCCCAAGACTAGCGGAGAACACCGGGGAGCTGTTTTTT.

On this clone itself: The same CDR3 arises from other DNA sequences in this sample as well. This chain links TRBV2 with TRBJ2-5; maybe TRBD2 (5 bases). V shed 6 bases and J shed 5 bases, with 10 bases lying between them. Germline loops: CDR1 SNHLY, CDR2 FYNNEI. The CDR3 length is 12 residues. The CDR3: CASREGGETQYF. CDR3 DNA sequence: TGTGCCAGCAGAGAGGGCGGTGAGACCCAGTACTTC.

As for this clone: In the same sample, other DNA sequences code for this CDR3. The CDR3 spells CASSPAGELFF. The CDR3, as DNA: TGTGCCAGCAGCCCCGCCGGGGAGCTGTTTTTT. The V gene is TRBV7-9, the J gene TRBJ2-2, with no clear D. Trimming removed 5 bases at V and 6 bases at J, with 4 bases between. CDR3 size: 11 residues. CDR1 and CDR2 (germline): SEHNR, FQNEAQ (reference sequence).

The chain has TRBV6-5 and TRBJ1-1; D might be TRBD1 (6 bases). The CDR3 sequence is 15 residues long. Germline CDR1 reads MNHEY; CDR2 reads SVGAGI. V lost 4 bases, J lost 5 bases, and 17 bases lay in between. CDR3 sequence reads: CASSFGGAGWTEAFF. DNA for the CDR3: TGTGCCAGCAGTTTTGGGGGCGCCGGATGGACTGAAGCTTTCTTT.

J is TRBJ2-3 and V is TRBV11-2; no definite D call. The CDR3 totals 13 residues. From germline, CDR1 is SGHAT and CDR2 FQNNGV. V shed 6 bases and J shed 4 bases, with 11 bases lying between them. CDR3 residues: CASSYPGSDTQYF. CDR3 in DNA: TGTGCCAGCAGTTACCCGGGTTCAGATACGCAGTATTTT.

The chain links TRBV14 to TRBJ2-5; the match to TRBD2 covers 10 bases. The J call may be mistaken, given a closer DNA end match to TRBJ2-7. This CDR3 is built from 14 residues. Germline loops: CDR1 SGHDN, CDR2 FVKESK. The CDR3 spells CASSQLIAGGEQYF. The CDR3 DNA sequence: TGTGCCAGCAGCCAACTGATAGCGGGAGGCGAGCAGTACTTC.

The chain links TRBV2 to TRBJ1-5; D perhaps matches TRBD1 (6 bases). Germline V gene data show CDR1 as SNHLY and CDR2 as FYNNEI. Deletions cut 4 bases from V and 7 bases from J, with 11 bases between. The CDR3 covers 13 residues. The CDR3 spells CASSVYRVQPQHF. The CDR3 DNA is TGTGCCAGCAGTGTTTACAGGGTCCAGCCCCAGCATTTT.

This chain links TRBV28 with TRBJ2-3; D is perhaps TRBD1 or TRBD2 (5 bases each). Germline V gene lookup returns CDR1 MDHEN and CDR2 SYDVKM. This CDR3 region has 15 residues. Trimming took off 3 bases at V and 4 bases at J, with 14 bases between the two ends. CDR3 amino acids: CASSFRRGVADTQYF. The CDR3 DNA reads as TGTGCCAGCAGTTTCAGGCGAGGGGTCGCAGATACGCAGTATTTT.

The CDR3 spells CASSSNRVGTETQYF. The CDR3, as DNA: TGTGCCAGCAGCTCCAACAGGGTGGGGACGGAGACCCAGTACTTC. V usage is TRBV7-6 and J usage is TRBJ2-5; tentative D call: TRBD1 (6 bases). The germline V gene encodes CDR1 SGHVS and CDR2 FNYEAQ. The CDR3 has 15 residues. Trimming left V 4 bases short and J 5 bases short, with 17 bases between.